This TCR beta chain was recovered during a study of cytomegalovirus exposure and HLA in healthy donors. The length of the CDR3 is 17 residues. With 3 bases clipped from V and 2 bases from J, the junction kept 11 bases outside the gene matches. Germline V gene sequence: CDR1 KGHSH, CDR2 LQKENI. Primers for the PCR totalled 60 Vbeta and 13 Jbeta. The method was immunoSEQ multiplex PCR; TCRdb's version includes in-frame clones alone and lacks a portion of them. In the table there are hundreds of thousands of clones, over 75% of which are singletons. This chain connects TRBV18 to TRBJ2-3; TRBD1 agrees at 7 bases. The origin of this receptor is a male donor in good health and CMV-seronegative. Sample: PBMCs. The CDR3 protein is CASSPPGTVPFTDTQYF. The CDR3, as DNA: TGTGCCAGCTCACCTCCCGGGACAGTTCCCTTCACAGATACGCAGTATTTT.